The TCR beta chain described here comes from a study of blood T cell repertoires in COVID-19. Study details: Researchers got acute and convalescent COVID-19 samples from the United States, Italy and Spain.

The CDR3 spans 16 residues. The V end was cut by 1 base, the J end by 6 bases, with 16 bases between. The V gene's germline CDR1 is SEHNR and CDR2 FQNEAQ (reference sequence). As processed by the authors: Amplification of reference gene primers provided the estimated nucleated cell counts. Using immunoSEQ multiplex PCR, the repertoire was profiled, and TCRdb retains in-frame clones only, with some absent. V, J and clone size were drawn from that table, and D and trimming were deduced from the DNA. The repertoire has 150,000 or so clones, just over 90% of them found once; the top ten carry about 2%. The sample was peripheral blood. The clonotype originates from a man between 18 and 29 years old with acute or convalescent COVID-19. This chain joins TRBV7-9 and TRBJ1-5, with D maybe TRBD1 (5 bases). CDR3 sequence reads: CASSLGWAGSGQPQHF. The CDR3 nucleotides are TGTGCCAGCAGCTTAGGATGGGCAGGGTCCGGTCAGCCCCAGCATTTT.